Each of the 11 T cell receptor beta chains below was sequenced from the same sample in a study of blood T cell repertoires in COVID-19. Measured with immunoSEQ multiplex PCR; TCRdb has only the in-frame clones, and not every one. Of about 63,000 clones listed, roughly four fifths were seen once; the top ten hold roughly 29%. Source material: peripheral blood. The source is a man aged 55 to 70 with COVID-19, enrolled during active disease.

CDR3 sequence: CSYRESTEAFF. The CDR3 bases are TGCAGTTACAGGGAATCGACTGAAGCTTTCTTT. This chain connects TRBV20-1 to TRBJ1-1, with D possibly being TRBD1 (6 bases). Germline loops: CDR1 DFQATT, CDR2 SNEGSKA (reference sequence). The CDR3 length is 11 residues. V was cut by 8 bases and J by 5 bases, with 12 bases left in between.

This clone has a single count. The V call is TRBV6-2 or TRBV6-3, the J call TRBJ2-1; 10 positions match TRBD2. The CDR3 totals 17 residues. Germline CDR1 is MNHEY and CDR2 is SVGEGT. V dropped 0 bases and J dropped 9; count of bases not matched to a gene: 11. The DNA for the CDR3 is TGTGCCAGCAGTTACTCCGTGACTAGCGGGCGATTGGGTGAGCAGTTCTTC. As protein: CASSYSVTSGRLGEQFF.

This clone was found a few times. The chain uses TRBV19 and TRBJ2-1; TRBD2 agrees at 11 bases. V was clipped by 5 bases and J by 4 bases; unmatched bases: 10. The V gene's germline CDR1 is LNHDA and CDR2 SQIVND (reference sequence). This CDR3 region has 17 residues. The CDR3 nucleotides read TGTGCCAGTAGTCTCCTCCTAGCGGGAGGCCAATACAATGAGCAGTTCTTC. Its translation is CASSLLLAGGQYNEQFF.

J is TRBJ2-1 and V is TRBV11-1; 10 bases align to TRBD1. Germline CDR1 is SGHAT and CDR2 is FQDESV (reference sequence). V lost 6 bases and J lost 0; bases outside the gene matches: 5. This CDR3 contains 16 residues. The CDR3 is CASRSWTGGSYNEQFF. In nucleotides, the CDR3 is TGTGCCAGCAGGTCGTGGACAGGGGGCTCCTACAATGAGCAGTTCTTC.

The chain links TRBV12-3 or TRBV12-4 to TRBJ1-2, with D maybe TRBD1 (5 bases). The CDR3 extends over 13 amino acids. V dropped 5 bases and J dropped 4 bases, with 11 bases sitting between them. Written as DNA, the CDR3 is TGTGCCAGCAGTCTTGACAGCCCCTATGGCTACACCTTC. This codes for CASSLDSPYGYTF.

The chain employs TRBV3-1 (or the pseudogene TRBV3-2) and TRBJ1-6; D is perhaps TRBD1 (6 bases). V gave up 1 base and J gave up 8 bases, with 12 bases separating them. CDR3 length equals 15 residues. The germline CDR1 and CDR2 sequences are LGHDT and YNNKEL (reference sequence). CDR3 residues: CASSQVGGGDSPLHF. CDR3 nucleotides: TGTGCCAGCAGCCAAGTTGGGGGGGGCGATTCACCCCTCCACTTT.

The CDR3 loop is CASSFATKADTQYF. In DNA form, the CDR3 reads TGTGCCAGCAGCTTCGCCACTAAGGCAGATACGCAGTATTTT. This chain links TRBV5-4 with TRBJ2-3; D is ambiguous. Trimming shortened V by 2 bases and J by 4 bases, and 11 bases separated the two germline ends. Germline assignment: CDR1 SGHNT and CDR2 YYREEE (reference sequence). This CDR3 is built from 14 residues.

V and J are TRBV11-3 and TRBJ2-3, with 10 bases fitting TRBD2. J lost 4 bases, V lost 0 bases, and 10 bases had no gene match. The germline gives CDR1 SGHNT, CDR2 YENEEA. CDR3 size: 18 residues. The CDR3 loop is CASSLDPPLAGDADTQYF. The CDR3 DNA reads TGTGCCAGCAGCTTAGATCCCCCTCTAGCGGGAGACGCAGATACGCAGTATTTT.

This clone was found a few times. V usage is TRBV3-1 (or the pseudogene TRBV3-2) and J usage is TRBJ2-3; D ambiguous. The germline gives CDR1 LGHDT, CDR2 YNNKEL (reference sequence). There are 15 residues in the CDR3. Between the trimmed V and J ends, which lost 3 bases and 0 bases, there was a span of 10 bases. The CDR3 DNA reads TGTGCCAGCAGCCAGCGTTCTTCTAGCACAGATACGCAGTATTTT. Protein product: CASSQRSSSTDTQYF.

The genes are TRBV6-5 and TRBJ1-1; TRBD1 agrees at 9 bases. V lost 7 bases to trimming and J lost 1 base; unmatched junction nucleotides: 1. In germline, CDR1 is MNHEY, CDR2 SVGAGI. CDR3 length: 13 amino acids. CDR3 protein: CASKGQGNTEAFF. The CDR3 DNA reads TGTGCCAGCAAGGGACAGGGGAACACTGAAGCTTTCTTT.

The chain has TRBV2 and TRBJ2-1; TRBD2 aligns across 7 bases. The CDR3 has 15 residues. In germline, CDR1 is SNHLY, CDR2 FYNNEI. V was pared by 2 bases and J by 4 bases, with 5 bases of the junction left unmatched. The CDR3 here is CASSEPGRGYNEQFF. DNA of the CDR3: TGTGCCAGCAGTGAACCGGGGCGGGGGTACAATGAGCAGTTCTTC.